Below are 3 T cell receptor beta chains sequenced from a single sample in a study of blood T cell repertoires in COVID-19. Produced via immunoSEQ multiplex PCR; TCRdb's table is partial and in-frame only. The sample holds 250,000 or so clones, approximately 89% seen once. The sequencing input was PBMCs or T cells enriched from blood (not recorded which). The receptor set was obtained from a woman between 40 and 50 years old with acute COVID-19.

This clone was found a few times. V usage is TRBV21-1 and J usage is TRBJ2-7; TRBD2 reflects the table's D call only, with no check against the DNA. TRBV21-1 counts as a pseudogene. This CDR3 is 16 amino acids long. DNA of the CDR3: TGTGCCAGCAGCAAAGTACTAGCGGGAGCCGGGGACGAGCAGTACGTC. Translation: CASSKVLAGAGDEQYV.

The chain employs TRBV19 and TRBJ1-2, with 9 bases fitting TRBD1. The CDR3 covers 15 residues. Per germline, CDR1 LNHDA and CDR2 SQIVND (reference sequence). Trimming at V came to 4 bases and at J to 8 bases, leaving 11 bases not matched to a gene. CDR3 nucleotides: TGTGCCAGTAGTAGCGCTTCACAGGGGGCTGGAGGCTACACCTTC. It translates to CASSSASQGAGGYTF. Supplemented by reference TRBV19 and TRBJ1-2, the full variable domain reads DGGITQSPKYLFRKEGQNVTLSCEQNLNHDAMYWYRQDPGQGLRLIYYSQIVNDFQKGDIAEGYSVSREKKESFPLTVTSAQKNPTAFYLCASSSASQGAGGYTFGSGTRLTVV.

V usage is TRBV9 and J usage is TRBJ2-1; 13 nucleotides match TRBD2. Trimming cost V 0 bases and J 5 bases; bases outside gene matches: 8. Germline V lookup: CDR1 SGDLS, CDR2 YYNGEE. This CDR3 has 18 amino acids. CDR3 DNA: TGTGCCAGCAGCGTAGTCGGCCGACTAGCGGGGGGACACAATGAGCAGTTCTTC. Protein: CASSVVGRLAGGHNEQFF. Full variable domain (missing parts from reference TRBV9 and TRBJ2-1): DSGVTQTPKHLITATGQRVTLRCSPRSGDLSVYWYQQSLDQGLQFLIQYYNGEERAKGNILERFSAQQFPDLHSELNLSSLELGDSALYFCASSVVGRLAGGHNEQFFGPGTRLTVL.